This TCR beta chain is from a study of blood T cell repertoires in COVID-19. Across the study: Samples of COVID-19 (acute and convalescent) were obtained from the United States, Italy and Spain. The analysed material was cDNA or gDNA that came from T cells, B-cell-depleted T cells, or PBMCs.

This CDR3 is 17 amino acids long. J lost 2 bases, V lost 0 bases, and 6 bases had no gene match. Germline V gives CDR1 ENHRY, CDR2 SYGVKD. Original handling: Scientists estimated how many nucleated cells there were by amplifying reference gene primers. Sequencing was performed with immunoSEQ multiplex PCR; in TCRdb, only in-frame clones are kept and a portion is missing. For V, J and clone size, that table is used; D and trimming come from the DNA. This sample has tens of thousands of clones, with around nine tenths found just once. This sequence originates from a woman aged 45-60 years in a cohort sampled during active COVID-19. The chain carries TRBV10-3 and TRBJ2-4; 8 bases are a match to TRBD1. The sample taken for sequencing was peripheral blood. CDR3 protein: CAISESGQGASKNIQYF. CDR3 bases: TGTGCCATCAGTGAGTCCGGGCAGGGGGCGTCCAAAAACATTCAGTACTTC.